This section outlines one TCR beta chain sequence together with its context. This CDR3 comprises 14 residues. CDR1 is MNHEY and CDR2 is SMNVEV in the germline V gene (reference sequence). Deletions cut 6 bases from V and 7 bases from J, with 15 bases between. The entry originates in a study of T cell responses to AZD1222 COVID-19 vaccine. Sequencing used immunoSEQ multiplex PCR; TCRdb keeps in-frame clones, though not all of them. This table has more than 85,000 clones, almost 85% appearing once. The sequence was obtained from an adult in good health. Sample: peripheral blood, taken on day 0 of AZD1222 vaccination. The chain employs TRBV27 and TRBJ1-4; perhaps TRBD1 as D (5 bases). CDR3 nucleotide sequence: TGTGCCAGCAGACCGGGACCGAGGACTGAAAAACTGTTTTTT. Its translation: CASRPGPRTEKLFF.